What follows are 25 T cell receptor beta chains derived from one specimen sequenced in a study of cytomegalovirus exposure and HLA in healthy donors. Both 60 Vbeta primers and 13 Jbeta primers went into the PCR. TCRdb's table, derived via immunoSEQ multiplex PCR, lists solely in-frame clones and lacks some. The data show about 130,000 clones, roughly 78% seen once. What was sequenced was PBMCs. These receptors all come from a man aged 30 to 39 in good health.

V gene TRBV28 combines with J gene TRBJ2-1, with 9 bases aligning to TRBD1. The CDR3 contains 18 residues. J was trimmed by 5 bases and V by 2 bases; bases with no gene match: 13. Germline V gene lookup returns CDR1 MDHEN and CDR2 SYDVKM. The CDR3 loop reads CASSLVWIGTGLDNEQFF. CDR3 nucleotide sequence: TGTGCCAGCAGTTTAGTTTGGATCGGGACAGGGTTAGACAATGAGCAGTTCTTC.

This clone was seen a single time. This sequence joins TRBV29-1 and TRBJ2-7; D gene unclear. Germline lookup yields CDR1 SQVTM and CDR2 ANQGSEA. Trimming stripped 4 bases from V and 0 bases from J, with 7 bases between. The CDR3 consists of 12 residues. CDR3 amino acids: CSVGQRSYEQYF. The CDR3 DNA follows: TGCAGCGTTGGCCAGCGCTCCTACGAGCAGTACTTC.

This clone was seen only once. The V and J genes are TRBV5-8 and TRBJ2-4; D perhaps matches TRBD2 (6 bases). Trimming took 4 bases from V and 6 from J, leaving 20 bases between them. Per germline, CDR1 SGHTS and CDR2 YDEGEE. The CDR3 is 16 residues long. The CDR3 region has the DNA TGTGCCAGCAGCGTGGGGACGGGACTTAATATAAACATTCAGTACTTC. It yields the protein CASSVGTGLNINIQYF.

CDR3 region: CASSPPFPQQYF. DNA of the CDR3: TGTGCCAGCAGCCCCCCGTTTCCTCAGCAGTACTTC. This chain uses TRBV7-9 with TRBJ2-7, with D unclear. The CDR3 spans 12 residues. Trimming cost V 5 bases and J 8 bases, with 13 bases left between them. Germline values: CDR1 SEHNR, CDR2 FQNEAQ (reference sequence).

As DNA, the CDR3 is TGTGCCAGCAAATTTCCTAGCACAGATACGCAGTATTTT. This translates into CASKFPSTDTQYF. V and J are TRBV5-6 and TRBJ2-3; unclear D gene. The germline V gene has CDR1 SGHDT and CDR2 YYEEEE. The length of the CDR3 is 13 residues. Trimming pared 6 bases from V and 0 bases from J, leaving 8 bases between.

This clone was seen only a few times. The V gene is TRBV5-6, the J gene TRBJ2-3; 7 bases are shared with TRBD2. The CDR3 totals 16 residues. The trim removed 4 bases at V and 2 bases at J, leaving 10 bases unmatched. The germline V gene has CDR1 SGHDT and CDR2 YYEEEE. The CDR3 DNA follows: TGTGCCAGCAGCCAAACTAGCGAGTCTTTCACAGATACGCAGTATTTT. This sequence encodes CASSQTSESFTDTQYF.

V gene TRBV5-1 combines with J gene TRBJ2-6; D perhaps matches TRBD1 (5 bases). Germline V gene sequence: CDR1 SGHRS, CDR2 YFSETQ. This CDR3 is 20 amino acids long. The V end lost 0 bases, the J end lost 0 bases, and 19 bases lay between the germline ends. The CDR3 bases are TGCGCCAGCAGCTTGGCGTCACAGGATTTTACGCACTCTGGGGCCAACGTCCTGACTTTC. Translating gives CASSLASQDFTHSGANVLTF. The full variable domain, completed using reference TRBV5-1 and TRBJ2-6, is KAGVTQTPRYLIKTRGQQVTLSCSPISGHRSVSWYQQTPGQGLQFLFEYFSETQRNKGNFPGRFSGRQFSNSRSEMNVSTLELGDSALYLCASSLASQDFTHSGANVLTFGAGSRLTVL.

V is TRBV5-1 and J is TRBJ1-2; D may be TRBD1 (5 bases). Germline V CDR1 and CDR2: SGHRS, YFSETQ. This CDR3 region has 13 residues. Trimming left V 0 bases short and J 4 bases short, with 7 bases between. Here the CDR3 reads CASSLGDSYGYTF. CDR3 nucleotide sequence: TGCGCCAGCAGCTTGGGGGACTCCTATGGCTACACCTTC.

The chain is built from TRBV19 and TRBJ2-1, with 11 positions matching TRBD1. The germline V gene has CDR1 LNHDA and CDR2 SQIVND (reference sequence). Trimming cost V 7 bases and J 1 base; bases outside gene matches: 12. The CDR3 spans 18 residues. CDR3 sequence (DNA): TGTGCCAGTACCCTGGGGACAGGGGGTACAGGGTCCTACAATGAGCAGTTCTTC. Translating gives CASTLGTGGTGSYNEQFF.

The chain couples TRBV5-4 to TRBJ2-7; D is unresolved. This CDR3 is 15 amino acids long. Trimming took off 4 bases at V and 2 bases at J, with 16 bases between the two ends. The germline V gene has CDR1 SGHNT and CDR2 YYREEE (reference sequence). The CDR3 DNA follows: TGTGCCAGCAGCAATATGGCGGATCGAACCTACGAGCAGTACTTC. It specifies CASSNMADRTYEQYF.

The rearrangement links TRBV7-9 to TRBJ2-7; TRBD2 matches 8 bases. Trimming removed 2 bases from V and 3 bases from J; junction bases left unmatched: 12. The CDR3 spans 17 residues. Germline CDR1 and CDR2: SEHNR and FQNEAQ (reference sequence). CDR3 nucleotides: TGTGCCAGCAGCTTATGGGCTTCGCGGGAGGCCGACTACGAGCAGTACTTC. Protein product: CASSLWASREADYEQYF.

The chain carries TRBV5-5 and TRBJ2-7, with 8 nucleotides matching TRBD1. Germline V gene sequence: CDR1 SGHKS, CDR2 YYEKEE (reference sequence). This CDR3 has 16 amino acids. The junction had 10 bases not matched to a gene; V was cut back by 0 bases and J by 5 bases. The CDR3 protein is CASSLEIVRGRNEQYF. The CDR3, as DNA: TGTGCCAGCAGCTTGGAAATTGTCAGGGGGCGAAACGAGCAGTACTTC.

The CDR3 spells CASSQVSETQYF. The DNA for the CDR3 is TGTGCCAGCAGCCAAGTATCAGAGACCCAGTACTTC. The chain is built from TRBV14 and TRBJ2-5; D gene unclear. The germline V gene has CDR1 SGHDN and CDR2 FVKESK. The V and J ends lost 1 base and 4 bases respectively, with 4 bases between them. CDR3 length equals 12 residues. Filled out from reference TRBV14 and TRBJ2-5, the complete variable domain reads EAGVTQFPSHSVIEKGQTVTLRCDPISGHDNLYWYRRVMGKEIKFLLHFVKESKQDESGMPNNRFLAERTGGTYSTLKVQPAELEDSGVYFCASSQVSETQYFGPGTRLLVL.

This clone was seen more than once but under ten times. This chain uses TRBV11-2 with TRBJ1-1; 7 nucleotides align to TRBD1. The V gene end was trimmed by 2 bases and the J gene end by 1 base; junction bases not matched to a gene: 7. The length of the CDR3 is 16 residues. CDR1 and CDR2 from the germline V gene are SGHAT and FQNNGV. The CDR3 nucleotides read TGTGCCAGCAGCTTACGATGGGGACAGTCGAACACTGAAGCTTTCTTT. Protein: CASSLRWGQSNTEAFF.

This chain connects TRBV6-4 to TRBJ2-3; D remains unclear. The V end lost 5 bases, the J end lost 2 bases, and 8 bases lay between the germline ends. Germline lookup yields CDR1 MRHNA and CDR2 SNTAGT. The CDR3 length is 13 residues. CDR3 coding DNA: TGTGCCAGCAGTACCCTAAACACAGATACGCAGTATTTT. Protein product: CASSTLNTDTQYF.

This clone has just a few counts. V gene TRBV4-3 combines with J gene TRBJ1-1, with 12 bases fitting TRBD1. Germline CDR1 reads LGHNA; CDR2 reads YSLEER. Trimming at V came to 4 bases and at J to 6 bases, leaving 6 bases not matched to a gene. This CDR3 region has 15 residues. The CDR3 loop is CASSPLGQGASEAFF. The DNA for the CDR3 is TGCGCCAGCAGCCCCCTGGGACAGGGGGCATCTGAAGCTTTCTTT.

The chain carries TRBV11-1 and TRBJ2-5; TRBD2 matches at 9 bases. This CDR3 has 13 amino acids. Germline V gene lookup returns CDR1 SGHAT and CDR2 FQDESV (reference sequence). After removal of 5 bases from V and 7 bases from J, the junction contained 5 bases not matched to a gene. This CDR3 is CASSRGTSWTQYF. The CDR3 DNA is TGTGCCAGCAGCCGAGGGACTAGCTGGACCCAGTACTTC.

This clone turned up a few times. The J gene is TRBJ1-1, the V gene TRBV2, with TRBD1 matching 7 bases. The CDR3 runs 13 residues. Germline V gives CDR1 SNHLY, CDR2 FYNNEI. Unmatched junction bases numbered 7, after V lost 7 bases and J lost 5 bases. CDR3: CASKGGGRTEAFF. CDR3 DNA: TGTGCCAGCAAAGGGGGCGGGAGGACTGAAGCTTTCTTT.

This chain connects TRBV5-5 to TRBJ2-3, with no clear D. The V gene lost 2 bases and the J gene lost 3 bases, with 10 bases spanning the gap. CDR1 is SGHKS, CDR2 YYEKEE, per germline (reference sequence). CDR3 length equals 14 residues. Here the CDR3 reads CASSFDSGTDTQYF. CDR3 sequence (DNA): TGTGCCAGCAGCTTTGATTCAGGAACAGATACGCAGTATTTT.

The CDR3 bases are TGTGCCAGCAGCCGAAACAGGGGCGAGCAGTACTTC. As protein: CASSRNRGEQYF. The V gene is TRBV6-5, the J gene TRBJ2-7; the match to TRBD1 covers 7 bases. The trim removed 6 bases at V and 6 bases at J, leaving 5 bases unmatched. The CDR3 extends over 12 amino acids. Germline loops: CDR1 MNHEY, CDR2 SVGAGI.

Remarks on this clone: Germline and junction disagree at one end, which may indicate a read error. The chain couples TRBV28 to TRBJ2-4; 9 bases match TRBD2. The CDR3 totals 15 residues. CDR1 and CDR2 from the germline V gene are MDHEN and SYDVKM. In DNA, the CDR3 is TGTGCCAGCAGGCCCATAGCGGGAGAAGTGAACATTCCGTACTTC. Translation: CASRPIAGEVNIPYF. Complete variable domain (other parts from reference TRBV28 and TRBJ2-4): DVKVTQSSRYLVKRTGEKVFLECVQDMDHENMFWYRQDPGLGLRLIYFSYDVKMKEKGDIPEGYSVSREKKERFSLILESASTNQTSMYLCASRPIAGEVNIPYFGAGTRLSVL.

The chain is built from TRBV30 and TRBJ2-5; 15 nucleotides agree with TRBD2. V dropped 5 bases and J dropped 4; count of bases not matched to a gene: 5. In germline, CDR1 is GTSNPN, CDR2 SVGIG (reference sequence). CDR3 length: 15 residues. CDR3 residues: CAWARGLAGGETQYF. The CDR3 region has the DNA TGTGCCTGGGCCAGGGGACTAGCGGGAGGAGAGACCCAGTACTTC.

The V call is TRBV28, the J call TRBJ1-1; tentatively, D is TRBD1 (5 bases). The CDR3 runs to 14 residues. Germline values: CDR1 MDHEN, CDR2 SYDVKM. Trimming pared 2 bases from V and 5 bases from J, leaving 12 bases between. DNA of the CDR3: TGTGCCAGCAGTTTACCCGGGGGGAGGACTGAAGCTTTCTTT. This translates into CASSLPGGRTEAFF.

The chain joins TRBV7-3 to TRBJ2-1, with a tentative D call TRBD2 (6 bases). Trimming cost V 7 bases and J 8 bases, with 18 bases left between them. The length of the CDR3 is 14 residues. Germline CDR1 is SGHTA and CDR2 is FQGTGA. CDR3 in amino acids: CASKMDAGSDEQFF. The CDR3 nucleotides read TGTGCCAGCAAGATGGACGCGGGGTCCGATGAGCAGTTCTTC.

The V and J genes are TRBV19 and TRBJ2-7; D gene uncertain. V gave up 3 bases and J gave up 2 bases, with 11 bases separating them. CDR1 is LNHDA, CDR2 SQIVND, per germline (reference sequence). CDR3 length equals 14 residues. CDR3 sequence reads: CASSIGFLAYEQYF. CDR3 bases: TGTGCCAGTAGTATCGGGTTCCTCGCCTACGAGCAGTACTTC.